These 18 T cell receptor beta chains were sequenced from one sample in a study of T cell repertoires in cytomegalovirus infection. These receptors lack a known antigen. TCRdb re-called the reads with MiXCR, one entry per CDR3 protein. The table has 600,000 to 700,000 distinct CDR3 sequences, around 35% seen once. The sequences come from cultured PBMCs, collected from culture after CMV antigen stimulation. The receptors shown here come from a human donor in good health (CMV status not recorded). Some clones in this sample may be carry-over from other donors' samples.

The J gene is TRBJ2-1, the V gene TRBV19; TRBD1 might be the D (6 bases). Germline V gene lookup returns CDR1 LNHDA and CDR2 SQIVND (reference sequence). V was trimmed by 6 bases and J by 9 bases, leaving 15 bases between them. The CDR3 totals 13 residues. CDR3 DNA: TGTGCCAGTAGCTGGGGGCTAGTTCGTGAGCAGTTCTTC. Translated: CASSWGLVREQFF.

The genes are TRBV28 and TRBJ1-1, with 10 bases matching TRBD1. CDR3 size: 16 residues. Trimming cost V 3 bases and J 3 bases; bases outside gene matches: 7. Germline V gene data show CDR1 as MDHEN and CDR2 as SYDVKM. DNA of the CDR3: TGTGCCAGCAGTTTCGGGGGACAGGGGATTTACACTGAAGCTTTCTTT. This codes for CASSFGGQGIYTEAFF.

This clonotype was seen repeatedly, ten times or more. This sequence joins TRBV7-2 and TRBJ2-1, with 9 bases identical to TRBD2. The CDR3 spans 17 residues. Trimming took 2 bases from V and 8 from J; bases not matched to a gene: 13. Per germline, CDR1 SGHTA and CDR2 FQGNSA. The CDR3: CASSLLASGALIDEQFF. The CDR3 coding sequence is TGTGCCAGCAGCTTATTGGCTAGCGGGGCCCTTATAGATGAGCAGTTCTTC.

This clonotype turned up a few times. This chain links TRBV7-2 with TRBJ2-6, with D hard to call. This CDR3 has 15 residues. Germline CDR1 is SGHTA and CDR2 is FQGNSA. V lost 2 bases, J lost 2 bases, and 7 bases lay in between. CDR3 amino acids: CASSLTVAGANVLTF. In nucleotides, the CDR3 is TGTGCCAGCAGCTTAACAGTCGCTGGGGCCAACGTCCTGACTTTC.

The chain employs TRBV11-1 and TRBJ1-1, with D uncertain. The CDR3 covers 14 residues. Deletions cut 3 bases from V and 5 bases from J, with 13 bases between. In germline, CDR1 is SGHAT, CDR2 FQDESV (reference sequence). The CDR3 here is CASSLSRVITEAFF. CDR3 bases: TGTGCCAGCAGCTTGTCTCGGGTTATAACTGAAGCTTTCTTT.

V gene TRBV19 combines with J gene TRBJ2-7, with D possibly being TRBD1 (5 bases). V shed 6 bases and J shed 0 bases, with 15 bases lying between them. The germline CDR1 and CDR2 sequences are LNHDA and SQIVND (reference sequence). The CDR3 is 15 residues long. The CDR3 DNA reads TGTGCCAGTAGAGGGGCTACACTCAGCTCCTACGAGCAGTACTTC. It is translated as CASRGATLSSYEQYF.

This clonotype has at least ten counts. V is TRBV7-8 and J is TRBJ1-5; the D gene is possibly TRBD1 (6 bases). Germline V gene data show CDR1 as SGHVS and CDR2 as FQNEAQ. V lost 6 bases and J lost 4, with 13 bases in between. This CDR3 region has 14 residues. The CDR3 loop is CASRNEGGNQPQHF. CDR3 DNA sequence: TGTGCCAGCAGGAATGAGGGGGGGAATCAGCCCCAGCATTTT. Full variable domain (rest looked up from reference TRBV7-8 and TRBJ1-5): GAGVSQSPRYKVAKRGQDVALRCDPISGHVSLFWYQQALGQGPEFLTYFQNEAQLDKSGLPSDRFFAERPEGSVSTLKIQRTQQEDSAVYLCASRNEGGNQPQHFGDGTRLSIL.

The chain joins TRBV7-9 to TRBJ2-1, with 14 bases aligning to TRBD2. Germline lookup yields CDR1 SEHNR and CDR2 FQNEAQ (reference sequence). V dropped 8 bases and J dropped 10; count of bases not matched to a gene: 7. CDR3 size: 14 residues. CDR3 DNA sequence: TGTGCCAGCTTGGGACTAGCGGGAGAGAAGGAGCAGTTCTTC. This encodes CASLGLAGEKEQFF.

This clonotype has a handful of counts. This chain links TRBV6-5 with TRBJ1-6; a possible D gene is TRBD1 (5 bases). CDR1 MNHEY and CDR2 SVGAGI come from the germline V gene. Trimming left V 2 bases short and J 5 bases short, with 16 bases between. The CDR3 totals 17 residues. Here the CDR3 reads CASSYRLTPGDNSPLHF. CDR3 DNA sequence: TGTGCCAGCAGTTACCGCTTAACCCCGGGGGATAATTCACCCCTCCACTTT.

This clonotype has a handful of counts. The CDR3 here is CSASPITAGEDGYTF. CDR3 sequence (DNA): TGCAGTGCTAGTCCTATAACGGCGGGGGAGGATGGCTACACCTTC. V and J are TRBV20-1 and TRBJ1-2; D possibly corresponds to TRBD1 (5 bases). V was clipped by 3 bases and J by 6 bases, with 20 bases between them. Germline V CDR1 and CDR2: DFQATT, SNEGSKA (reference sequence). The CDR3 has 15 residues.

V is TRBV5-6 and J is TRBJ1-4; D not resolved. The CDR3 covers 14 residues. Germline V gives CDR1 SGHDT, CDR2 YYEEEE. Trimming shortened V by 2 bases and J by 8 bases, and 13 bases separated the two germline ends. In DNA, the CDR3 is TGTGCCAGCAGCTTTGATCTAGGAGGGGAAAAACTGTTTTTT. Amino acid sequence: CASSFDLGGEKLFF.

The table lists this clonotype with many counts. This CDR3 reads CASTPTDTSYEQYF. The CDR3 nucleotides are TGTGCCAGCACCCCGACGGACACCTCCTACGAGCAGTACTTC. The chain has TRBV7-2 and TRBJ2-7; perhaps TRBD1 as D (5 bases). Germline CDR1 SGHTA, CDR2 FQGNSA. This CDR3 comprises 14 residues. V shed 7 bases and J shed 0 bases, with 13 bases lying between them.

The chain links TRBV7-2 to TRBJ2-1; either TRBD1 or TRBD2 may supply D (5 bases each). This CDR3 is built from 14 residues. Trimming took 3 bases from V and 2 from J, leaving 8 bases between them. Looked up from germline, CDR1 is SGHTA and CDR2 is FQGNSA. The CDR3 is CASSFWGPYNEQFF. The CDR3 coding sequence is TGTGCCAGCAGCTTCTGGGGACCCTACAATGAGCAGTTCTTC.

This chain links TRBV5-4 with TRBJ1-4; D not resolved. The V gene lost 0 bases and the J gene lost 7 bases, with 7 bases spanning the gap. Germline V gene sequence: CDR1 SGHNT, CDR2 YYREEE (reference sequence). This CDR3 has 13 amino acids. The CDR3 bases are TGTGCCAGCAGCTTGGGGGCAGGTGAAAAACTGTTTTTT. Amino acids: CASSLGAGEKLFF.

This clonotype was found once. This chain uses TRBV7-8 with TRBJ2-5; D not resolved. This CDR3 comprises 15 residues. Trimming removed 5 bases from V and 0 bases from J, with 13 bases in between. CDR1 is SGHVS and CDR2 is FQNEAQ in the germline V gene. CDR3 nucleotide sequence: TGTGCCAGCAGCGTGCAAGGATTGTACCAAGAGACCCAGTACTTC. Its protein is CASSVQGLYQETQYF.

This clonotype was seen a handful of times. The chain combines TRBV7-8 with TRBJ2-7, with a tentative D call TRBD2 (6 bases). The length of the CDR3 is 15 residues. Germline V gives CDR1 SGHVS, CDR2 FQNEAQ. Trimming removed 1 base from V and 5 bases from J, with 15 bases in between. The CDR3 spells CASSLVSGEANEQYF. DNA for the CDR3: TGTGCCAGCAGCTTAGTTTCGGGAGAGGCTAACGAGCAGTACTTC.

The CDR3 region is CASSAQLAVSYEQYF. The CDR3, as DNA: TGCGCCAGCAGCGCCCAACTAGCGGTCTCCTACGAGCAGTACTTC. V usage is TRBV4-1 and J usage is TRBJ2-7, with 8 bases fitting TRBD2. This CDR3 is 15 amino acids long. Trimming at V came to 5 bases and at J to 0 bases, leaving 6 bases not matched to a gene. CDR1 and CDR2 from the germline V gene are MGHRA and YSYEKL.

CDR3 residues: CASSLVARPYEQYF. DNA of the CDR3: TGTGCCAGCAGTTTAGTAGCGCGGCCTTACGAGCAGTACTTC. The V call is TRBV28, the J call TRBJ2-7; D perhaps matches TRBD2 (5 bases). The CDR3 consists of 14 residues. Trimming left V 2 bases short and J 4 bases short, with 12 bases between. CDR1 and CDR2 (germline): MDHEN, SYDVKM.